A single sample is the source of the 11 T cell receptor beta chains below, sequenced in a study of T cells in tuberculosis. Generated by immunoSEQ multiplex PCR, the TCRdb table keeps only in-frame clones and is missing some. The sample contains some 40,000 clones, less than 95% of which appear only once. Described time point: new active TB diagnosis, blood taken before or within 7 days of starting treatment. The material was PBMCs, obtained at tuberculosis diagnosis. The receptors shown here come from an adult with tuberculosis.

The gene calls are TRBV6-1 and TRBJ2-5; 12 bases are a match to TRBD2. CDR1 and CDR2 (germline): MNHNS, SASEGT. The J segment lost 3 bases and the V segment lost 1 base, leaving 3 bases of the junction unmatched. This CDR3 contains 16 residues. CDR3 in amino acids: CASSEGLAGGEETQYF. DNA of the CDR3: TGTGCCAGCAGTGAAGGTCTAGCGGGGGGGGAAGAGACCCAGTACTTC.

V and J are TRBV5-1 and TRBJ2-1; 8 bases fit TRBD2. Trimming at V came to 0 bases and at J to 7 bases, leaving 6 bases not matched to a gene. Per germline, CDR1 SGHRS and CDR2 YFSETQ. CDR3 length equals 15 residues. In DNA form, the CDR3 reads TGCGCCAGCAGCTTGGGAGCGGGGGAGTGGAATGAGCAGTTCTTC. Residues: CASSLGAGEWNEQFF.

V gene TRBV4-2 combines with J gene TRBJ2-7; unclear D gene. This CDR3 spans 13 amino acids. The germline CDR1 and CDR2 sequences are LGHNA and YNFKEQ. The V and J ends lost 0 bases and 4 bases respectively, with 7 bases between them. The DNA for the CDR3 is TGTGCCAGCAGCCAAGAACGGTTGTACGAGCAGTACTTC. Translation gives CASSQERLYEQYF.

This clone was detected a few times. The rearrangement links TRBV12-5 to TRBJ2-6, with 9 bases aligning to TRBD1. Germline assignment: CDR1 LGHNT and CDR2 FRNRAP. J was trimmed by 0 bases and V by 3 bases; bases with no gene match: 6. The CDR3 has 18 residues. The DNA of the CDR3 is TGTGCTAGTGGTTTTGGACAGGGGAAAGGCTCTGGGGCCAACGTCCTGACTTTC. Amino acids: CASGFGQGKGSGANVLTF. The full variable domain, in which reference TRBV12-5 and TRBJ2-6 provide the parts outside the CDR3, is DARVTQTPRHKVTEMGQEVTMRCQPILGHNTVFWYRQTMMQGLELLAYFRNRAPLDDSGMPKDRFSAEMPDATLATLKIQPSEPRDSAVYFCASGFGQGKGSGANVLTFGAGSRLTVL.

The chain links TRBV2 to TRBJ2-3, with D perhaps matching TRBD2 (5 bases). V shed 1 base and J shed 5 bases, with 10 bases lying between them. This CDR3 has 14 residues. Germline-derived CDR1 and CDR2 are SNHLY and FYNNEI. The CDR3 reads CASSEGRTLDTQYF. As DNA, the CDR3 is TGTGCCAGCAGTGAAGGCAGGACTTTAGATACGCAGTATTTT.

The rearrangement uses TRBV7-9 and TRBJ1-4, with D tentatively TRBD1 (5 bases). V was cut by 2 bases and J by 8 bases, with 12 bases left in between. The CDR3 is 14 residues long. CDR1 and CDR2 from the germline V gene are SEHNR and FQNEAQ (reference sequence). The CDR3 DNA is TGTGCCAGCAGCTTAAGGCAGGGAGGAGAAAAACTGTTTTTT. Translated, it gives CASSLRQGGEKLFF.

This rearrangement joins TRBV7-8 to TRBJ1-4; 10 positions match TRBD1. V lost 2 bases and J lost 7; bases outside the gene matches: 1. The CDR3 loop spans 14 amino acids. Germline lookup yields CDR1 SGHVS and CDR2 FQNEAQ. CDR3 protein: CASSLRDRGEKLFF. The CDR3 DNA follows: TGTGCCAGCAGCTTAAGGGACAGGGGTGAAAAACTGTTTTTT.

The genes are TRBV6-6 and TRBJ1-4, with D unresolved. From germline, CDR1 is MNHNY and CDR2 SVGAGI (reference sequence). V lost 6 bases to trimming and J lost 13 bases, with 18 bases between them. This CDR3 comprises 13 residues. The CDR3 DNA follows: TGTGCCAGCAGAAACACGTACAGTTTTGGACTGTTTTTT. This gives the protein CASRNTYSFGLFF.

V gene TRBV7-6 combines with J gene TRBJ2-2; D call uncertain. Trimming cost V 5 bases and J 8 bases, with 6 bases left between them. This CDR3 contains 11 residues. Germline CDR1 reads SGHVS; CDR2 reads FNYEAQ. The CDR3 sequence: CASSEEGELFF. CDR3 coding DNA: TGTGCCAGCAGCGAGGAGGGGGAGCTGTTTTTT.

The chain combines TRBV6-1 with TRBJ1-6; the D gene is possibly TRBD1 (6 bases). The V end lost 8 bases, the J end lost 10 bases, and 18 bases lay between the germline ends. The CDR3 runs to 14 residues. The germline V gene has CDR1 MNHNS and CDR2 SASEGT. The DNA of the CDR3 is TGTGCCAGCCTCCCGGGGGGCGTACGGTCACCCCTCCACTTT. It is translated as CASLPGGVRSPLHF.

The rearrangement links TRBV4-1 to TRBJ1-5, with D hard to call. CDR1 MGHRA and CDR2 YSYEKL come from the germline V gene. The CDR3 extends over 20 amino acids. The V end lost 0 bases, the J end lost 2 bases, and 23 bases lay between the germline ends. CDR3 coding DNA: TGCGCCAGCAGCCAAGATAGAAGGAGGACCGGTGGGCTGGGCAATCAGCCCCAGCATTTT. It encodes CASSQDRRRTGGLGNQPQHF.